This T cell receptor beta chain originates from a study of vaccination and CD4 T cells after COVID-19. Germline CDR1 reads MNHNS; CDR2 reads SASEGT. Trimming removed 6 bases from V and 5 bases from J, with 16 bases in between. The CDR3 runs to 14 residues. Time point denoted: late sampling 161 to 241 days after vaccination in a few convalescent patients. The treatment: roughly 11-day PBMC culture with coronavirus spike peptide pools or control peptides (ViraFEST assay). Whole-study findings and limits: From a median of about 20 to 38, SARS-CoV-2-reactive clonotypes increased, though not significantly.

The Oncomine TCR Beta short-read assay was applied to DNA of cultured CD4+ T cells. Someone extracted genomic DNA from cultured CD4+ T cells. TCRdb fed the PCR reads into MiXCR, producing one record per CDR3 protein. The sample consists of around 15,000 distinct CDR3 sequences, around 50% of them appearing once. Concerning this clonotype: The antigen remains unidentified.

This chain connects TRBV6-1 to TRBJ2-5; D is possibly TRBD1 (5 bases). This receptor was taken from a human donor who had recovered from COVID-19. The input for sequencing was CD4+ T cells from blood, cultured in vitro, taken about 7 months after SARS-CoV-2 vaccination. The CDR3 region is CASSPTDLLETQYF. In DNA form, the CDR3 reads TGTGCCAGCAGCCCGACAGACTTGCTGGAGACCCAGTACTTC.